Listed below are T cell receptor beta chains from one sample, sequenced in a study of cytomegalovirus exposure and HLA in healthy donors. This table comes from immunoSEQ multiplex PCR, and its TCRdb copy is limited to in-frame clones, with some not included. The repertoire holds under 150,000 clones, with 84% as singletons. The sample taken for sequencing was PBMCs. All receptors come from a boy between 2 and 10 years old in good health and CMV-seronegative. Both conserved end residues are part of each CDR3. A D gene is named only where the DNA matches it firmly. Where a row states a size, it is once, few, many or the class of an expanded clone; other rows omit it.

cdr3_aa,cdr3_nt,j_call,v_call,d_call,clone_size
CASSYQGQGAVNEQFF,TGTGCCAGCAGTTACCAAGGACAGGGGGCGGTGAATGAGCAGTTCTTC,TRBJ2-1,TRBV6-5,TRBD1,-
CASSPGGRVAFF,TGTGCCAGCAGCCCGGGAGGCAGGGTGGCTTTCTTT,TRBJ1-1,TRBV11-2,-,-
CASSPGRGVNQETQYF,TGTGCCAGCAGCCCAGGTCGGGGTGTAAACCAAGAGACCCAGTACTTC,TRBJ2-5,TRBV7-9,-,-
CASSQDFSRDWKAFF,TGCGCCAGCAGCCAAGATTTTTCCCGAGACTGGAAAGCTTTCTTT,TRBJ1-1,TRBV4-3,-,-
CASSEVDRYSNQPQHF,TGTGCCAGCAGTGAAGTCGACAGGTATAGCAATCAGCCCCAGCATTTT,TRBJ1-5,TRBV6-1,-,-
CASSDRGLSYNEQFF,TGTGCCAGCAGCGACAGGGGGCTCTCCTACAATGAGCAGTTCTTC,TRBJ2-1,TRBV25-1,TRBD1,-
CASSRGGGLGEKLFF,TGCGCCAGCAGCCGGGGGGGAGGGTTAGGCGAAAAACTGTTTTTT,TRBJ1-4,TRBV4-1,-,-
CASSIGQGPYEQYF,TGCGCCAGCAGCATCGGACAGGGGCCCTACGAGCAGTACTTC,TRBJ2-7,TRBV5-1,TRBD1,-
CASSQDPRGSYNEQFF,TGCGCCAGCAGCCAAGATCCAAGGGGCTCCTACAATGAGCAGTTCTTC,TRBJ2-1,TRBV4-3,-,-
CASSTFRNTGELFF,TGTGCCAGCAGTACCTTTAGGAACACCGGGGAGCTGTTTTTT,TRBJ2-2,TRBV6-5,-,-
CASSEFGTGTKNIQYF,TGTGCCAGCAGTGAATTTGGGACAGGGACCAAAAACATTCAGTACTTC,TRBJ2-4,TRBV25-1,TRBD1,-
CASSLVPSGSTEAFF,TGTGCCAGCAGCTTAGTCCCTTCGGGGAGCACTGAAGCTTTCTTT,TRBJ1-1,TRBV7-2,-,-
CASSLTLAGGGETQYF,TGTGCCAGCAGCCTTACTCTAGCGGGAGGTGGAGAGACCCAGTACTTC,TRBJ2-5,TRBV9,TRBD2,-
CASSLDLAKNIQYF,TGTGCCAGCAGCTTGGATCTAGCCAAAAACATTCAGTACTTC,TRBJ2-4,TRBV5-6,-,-
CASSRAGQVATDTQYF,TGTGCCAGCAGCAGAGCGGGACAGGTAGCTACAGATACGCAGTATTTT,TRBJ2-3,TRBV5-4,-,-
CASSRLVLETQYF,TGTGCCAGCAGCCGACTAGTCTTAGAGACCCAGTACTTC,TRBJ2-5,TRBV14,-,-
CASSPVVSFNEQFF,TGTGCCAGCAGTCCTGTCGTCAGTTTCAATGAGCAGTTCTTC,TRBJ2-1,TRBV6-5,-,-
CASSLGVSAVRGQYF,TGTGCCAGCAGCCTCGGGGTCTCAGCGGTTAGGGGGCAATACTTC,TRBJ2-7,TRBV13,TRBD1,-
CASSPGRDYGYTF,TGTGCCAGCAGCCCTGGGCGGGACTATGGCTACACCTTC,TRBJ1-2,TRBV7-2,-,-
CAISGLAGGLYEQYF,TGTGCCATCAGCGGACTAGCGGGAGGTTTGTACGAGCAGTACTTC,TRBJ2-7,TRBV10-3,TRBD2,-
CASSVGPSGTNTGELFF,TGTGCCAGCAGCGTAGGTCCTAGCGGGACGAACACCGGGGAGCTGTTTTTT,TRBJ2-2,TRBV9,TRBD2,-
CASSEGTGVEKLFF,TGTGCCAGCAGTGAAGGGACAGGGGTTGAAAAACTGTTTTTT,TRBJ1-4,TRBV6-1,TRBD1,few
CASSLRTSSSTDTQYF,TGTGCCAGCAGCTTAAGGACTAGCTCATCCACAGATACGCAGTATTTT,TRBJ2-3,TRBV5-4,TRBD2,-
CASGTGRGWTNTEAFF,TGTGCCAGTGGAACAGGTCGCGGCTGGACGAACACTGAAGCTTTCTTT,TRBJ1-1,TRBV19,-,-